Below are 27 T cell receptor beta chains sequenced from a single sample in a study of blood T cells in healthy people across ages (dated by TCRdb to 2014 to 2015). The library was built by means of 5' RACE. The second PCR ran for roughly 7 to 11 cycles and used a J-beta primer mix along with a sample-barcoded 5' primer. TCRdb reprocessing: public reads trimmed at Q25 with fastp, clones called with MiXCR, in-frame beta chains kept. Each CDR3 protein gets just one entry, which takes the most common genes and DNA from the rows behind it. The sample profile shows 1.8 million or so distinct CDR3 sequences; roughly two fifths of them were found once. The ten largest clonotypes hold 23% of the sample. Source material: blood. All receptors derive from a human donor in good health.

V gene TRBV29-1 combines with J gene TRBJ2-3; D uncertain. The CDR3 runs to 13 residues. The V end lost 3 bases, the J end lost 2 bases, and 9 bases lay between the germline ends. The germline V gene encodes CDR1 SQVTM and CDR2 ANQGSEA. CDR3 in DNA: TGCAGCGTTGATGCAGGAGACACAGATACGCAGTATTTT. Translating gives CSVDAGDTDTQYF.

This clonotype was recorded a few times. The rearrangement uses TRBV20-1 and TRBJ2-5, with no clear D. The CDR3 length is 14 residues. V was cut by 3 bases and J by 5 bases, with 16 bases left in between. The germline V gene has CDR1 DFQATT and CDR2 SNEGSKA (reference sequence). CDR3 amino acids: CSASEAGLRETQYF. The DNA of the CDR3 is TGCAGTGCTAGTGAAGCCGGGCTCCGCGAGACCCAGTACTTC.

The chain couples TRBV7-6 to TRBJ1-1; 7 positions agree with TRBD1. The germline CDR1 and CDR2 sequences are SGHVS and FNYEAQ. J was trimmed by 1 base and V by 5 bases; bases with no gene match: 10. The CDR3 runs 16 residues. CDR3 loop: CASSPLTGEGNTEAFF. DNA for the CDR3: TGTGCCAGCAGCCCACTTACAGGGGAGGGGAACACTGAAGCTTTCTTT.

Regarding this clonotype: At one boundary the junction diverges from the germline segment, which might be a read error. The rearrangement links TRBV5-1 to TRBJ2-5; TRBD1 matches at 7 bases. From germline, CDR1 is SGHRS and CDR2 YFSETQ. The CDR3 totals 15 residues. The CDR3 loop reads CVSSTGDSLTYEQYF. The CDR3 region has the DNA TGCGTCAGCAGCACCGGGGACAGCCTGACCTACGAGCAGTACTTT.

This clonotype has a handful of counts. V gene TRBV5-6 combines with J gene TRBJ1-2; D is unresolved. The CDR3 is 14 amino acids. The germline V and J ends were trimmed by 6 bases and 5 bases, with 17 bases remaining between them. Germline-derived CDR1 and CDR2 are SGHDT and YYEEEE. The CDR3 spells CASIFSAGRYGYTF. The CDR3 DNA reads TGTGCCAGCATATTCTCGGCGGGCCGATATGGCTACACCTTC.

This chain connects TRBV5-1 to TRBJ2-7, with D hard to call. Germline loops: CDR1 SGHRS, CDR2 YFSETQ. This CDR3 comprises 15 residues. Between the trimmed V and J ends, which lost 3 bases and 2 bases, there was a span of 15 bases. The CDR3 DNA is TGCGCCAGCAGCTCCCTCGGACGTAATCCCTACGAGCAGTACTTC. This encodes CASSSLGRNPYEQYF.

This sequence joins TRBV27 and TRBJ2-3, with 10 positions matching TRBD2. Germline CDR1 MNHEY, CDR2 SMNVEV (reference sequence). J gave up 4 bases and V 3 bases, and 16 bases lay outside the gene matches. The CDR3 consists of 19 residues. CDR3 sequence: CASSFQTLEQRGGPDTQYF. The CDR3 coding sequence is TGTGCCAGCAGTTTCCAAACCCTGGAGCAGCGGGGGGGACCAGATACGCAGTATTTT.

The J gene is TRBJ2-7, the V gene TRBV4-2; 11 nucleotides agree with TRBD2. The J segment lost 3 bases and the V segment lost 3 bases, leaving 7 bases of the junction unmatched. CDR1 and CDR2 (germline): LGHNA, YNFKEQ. The CDR3 loop spans 16 amino acids. This chain's CDR3 is CASSHASSGGFYEQYF. Here the CDR3 DNA reads TGTGCCAGCAGCCACGCCTCTAGCGGGGGGTTCTACGAGCAGTACTTC.

CDR3 loop: CASTQIGQAPLHF. The CDR3, as DNA: TGTGCCAGCACCCAGATCGGACAAGCACCCCTCCACTTT. The chain has TRBV2 and TRBJ1-6; D is possibly TRBD1 (5 bases). Trimming took 7 bases from V and 11 from J, leaving 15 bases between them. CDR1 and CDR2 (germline): SNHLY, FYNNEI. The CDR3 runs to 13 residues.

This sequence joins TRBV20-1 and TRBJ1-2, with D maybe TRBD1 (5 bases). This CDR3 is built from 15 residues. V dropped 0 bases and J dropped 5 bases, with 16 bases sitting between them. Germline V gives CDR1 DFQATT, CDR2 SNEGSKA (reference sequence). CDR3 in amino acids: CSARDPQGGGYGYTF. The DNA of the CDR3 is TGCAGTGCTAGAGATCCCCAGGGAGGTGGATATGGCTACACCTTC.

This clonotype was counted a few times. The chain employs TRBV24-1 and TRBJ1-4, with a possible D match to TRBD1 (6 bases). The CDR3 is 14 amino acids. Germline CDR1 is KGHDR and CDR2 is SFDVKD. Trimming stripped 5 bases from V and 7 bases from J, with 13 bases between. In DNA form, the CDR3 reads TGTGCCACCAGTGCGGGGGGCGCGAGTGAAAAACTGTTTTTT. Its protein is CATSAGGASEKLFF.

This chain links TRBV6-1 with TRBJ1-1; D ambiguous. CDR1 is MNHNS, CDR2 SASEGT, per germline. The CDR3 runs to 13 residues. Trimming pared 8 bases from V and 2 bases from J, leaving 12 bases between. The CDR3 sequence: CASRMGPNTEAFF. DNA for the CDR3: TGTGCCAGCCGAATGGGCCCTAACACTGAAGCTTTCTTT.

The chain recombines TRBV7-9 with TRBJ2-1; possibly TRBD1 or TRBD2 for D (5 bases each). The germline V gene has CDR1 SEHNR and CDR2 FQNEAQ (reference sequence). Trimming removed 2 bases from V and 9 bases from J, with 11 bases in between. The CDR3 has 13 residues. The CDR3 reads CASSLRSGPEQFF. CDR3 sequence (DNA): TGTGCCAGCAGCTTACGGTCGGGGCCTGAGCAGTTCTTC.

The chain combines TRBV6-5 with TRBJ2-1; the match to TRBD1 covers 7 bases. The V gene end was trimmed by 4 bases and the J gene end by 6 bases; junction bases not matched to a gene: 15. Germline V gene lookup returns CDR1 MNHEY and CDR2 SVGAGI. The CDR3 is made up of 17 amino acids. CDR3 residues: CASSLRTGTPSPNEQFF. CDR3 nucleotide sequence: TGTGCCAGCAGTTTGCGGACAGGTACTCCATCTCCCAATGAGCAGTTCTTC.

This clonotype occurred a few times. The chain combines TRBV12-3 or TRBV12-4 with TRBJ2-1; D uncertain. The CDR3 contains 15 residues. V shed 2 bases and J shed 5 bases, with 13 bases lying between them. This chain's CDR3 is CASSLNYHPNNEQFF. The CDR3 DNA is TGTGCCAGCAGTTTAAACTACCACCCGAACAATGAGCAGTTCTTC.

V usage is TRBV12-3 or TRBV12-4 and J usage is TRBJ2-6; 7 bases line up with TRBD1. The CDR3 is made up of 17 amino acids. V dropped 5 bases and J dropped 0; count of bases not matched to a gene: 7. CDR3 coding DNA: TGTGCCAGCAGTAGACAGGGAACGATCTCTGGGGCCAACGTCCTGACTTTC. Translating gives CASSRQGTISGANVLTF.

The chain couples TRBV6-1 to TRBJ1-2; D unresolved. CDR1 and CDR2 from the germline V gene are MNHNS and SASEGT. Trimming cost V 10 bases and J 8 bases, with 14 bases left between them. There are 11 residues in the CDR3. This CDR3 reads CAIWEGLGYTF. Here the CDR3 DNA reads TGTGCCATCTGGGAGGGATTAGGCTACACCTTC.

The CDR3 spells CASSATGDGTEAFF. The CDR3 DNA is TGTGCCAGCAGCGCCACAGGGGACGGCACTGAAGCTTTCTTT. The chain uses TRBV5-5 and TRBJ1-1; 7 nucleotides agree with TRBD1. The CDR3 loop spans 14 amino acids. Per the germline V gene, CDR1 is SGHKS and CDR2 is YYEKEE (reference sequence). V lost 4 bases, J lost 4 bases, and 7 bases stayed unmatched.

The V call is TRBV6-6, the J call TRBJ2-3, with TRBD2 identical over 7 bases. The CDR3 is made up of 13 amino acids. Germline values: CDR1 MNHNY, CDR2 SVGAGI (reference sequence). J gave up 5 bases and V 6 bases, and 5 bases lay outside the gene matches. The CDR3 DNA sequence: TGTGCCAGCAGGGGGGGGATCAGAGATACGCAGTATTTT. Protein sequence: CASRGGIRDTQYF.

The chain links TRBV6-2 or TRBV6-3 to TRBJ1-2; perhaps TRBD1 as D (5 bases). CDR1 is MNHEY and CDR2 is SVGEGT in the germline V gene. Trimming shortened V by 1 base and J by 8 bases, and 17 bases separated the two germline ends. There are 15 residues in the CDR3. The CDR3 reads CASSYFFLGQGGYTF. The CDR3, as DNA: TGTGCCAGCAGTTACTTCTTCTTGGGGCAAGGAGGCTACACCTTC.

The chain recombines TRBV20-1 with TRBJ2-3; perhaps TRBD2 as D (6 bases). V was cut by 6 bases and J by 6 bases, with 13 bases left in between. Per germline, CDR1 DFQATT and CDR2 SNEGSKA (reference sequence). The CDR3 extends over 12 amino acids. The CDR3 bases are TGCAGTGCCCCGGGACTCCGGGATACGCAGTATTTT. Protein: CSAPGLRDTQYF.

The V call is TRBV2, the J call TRBJ2-1; D possibly uses TRBD1 or TRBD2 (5 bases each). The germline gives CDR1 SNHLY, CDR2 FYNNEI. Trimming took off 7 bases at V and 5 bases at J, with 12 bases between the two ends. This CDR3 contains 13 residues. In nucleotides, the CDR3 is TGTGCCAGCACTAGCCAGGGCAACAATGAGCAGTTCTTC. It codes for CASTSQGNNEQFF.

This clonotype was counted a few times. V usage is TRBV6-2 or TRBV6-3 and J usage is TRBJ1-2, with D unclear. V lost 6 bases to trimming and J lost 6 bases, with 20 bases between them. CDR1 MNHEY and CDR2 SVGEGT come from the germline V gene. The CDR3 runs to 15 residues. The DNA for the CDR3 is TGTGCCAGCAGCCGACACGTACCAGGAGGTGATGGCTACACCTTC. Translation gives CASSRHVPGGDGYTF.

This chain uses TRBV7-9 with TRBJ2-6, with a possible D match to TRBD2 (5 bases). Germline loops: CDR1 SEHNR, CDR2 FQNEAQ (reference sequence). This CDR3 has 17 residues. Deletions cut 3 bases from V and 0 bases from J, with 12 bases between. CDR3 DNA: TGTGCCAGCAGCTTCGTCCCGGGAAGCTCTGGGGCCAACGTCCTGACTTTC. Its translation: CASSFVPGSSGANVLTF.

This clonotype appeared a few times. The chain is built from TRBV6-2 or TRBV6-3 and TRBJ2-1; a weak D match, TRBD2 (6 bases). V shed 1 base and J shed 5 bases, with 9 bases lying between them. Germline loops: CDR1 MNHEY, CDR2 SVGEGT. This CDR3 contains 14 residues. The CDR3 DNA follows: TGTGCCAGCAGTTACTGGCTAGCGAACAATGAGCAGTTCTTC. Amino acids: CASSYWLANNEQFF.

At least ten counts were recorded for this clonotype. CDR3 sequence: CSVDRDTQYF. As DNA, the CDR3 is TGCAGCGTTGATAGGGATACGCAGTATTTT. The chain carries TRBV29-1 and TRBJ2-3; D is undetermined. Germline-derived CDR1 and CDR2 are SQVTM and ANQGSEA. V shed 3 bases and J shed 6 bases, with 4 bases lying between them. The CDR3 extends over 10 amino acids.

The rearrangement uses TRBV4-3 and TRBJ2-1; 12 bases are a match to TRBD2. The CDR3 extends over 21 amino acids. V shed 2 bases and J 3 bases; nucleotides not matched to a gene: 17. CDR1 LGHNA and CDR2 YSLEER come from the germline V gene. DNA for the CDR3: TGCGCCAGCAGCCAACTAATTGGGCGACTAGCGGGGGCCGGGGACTACAATGAGCAGTTCTTC. Protein: CASSQLIGRLAGAGDYNEQFF.